One and the same sample provided the 9 T cell receptor beta chains below, sequenced in a study of cytomegalovirus exposure and HLA in healthy donors. Using immunoSEQ multiplex PCR, the repertoire was profiled, and TCRdb retains in-frame clones only, with some absent. The table lists about 120,000 clones, roughly nine tenths of them singletons. The sample was PBMCs. The receptors come from a woman aged 18-29 years in good health and CMV-seronegative.

CDR3 in DNA: TGTGCCAGCAGTTCCCTCGAGGCACGCACAGATACGCAGTATTTT. As protein: CASSSLEARTDTQYF. The rearrangement uses TRBV6-6 and TRBJ2-3; D remains ambiguous. The CDR3 is 15 amino acids. Trimming cost V 4 bases and J 1 base, with 12 bases left between them. Germline values: CDR1 MNHNY, CDR2 SVGAGI (reference sequence).

The chain carries TRBV6-5 and TRBJ1-2; 7 positions match TRBD1. V was clipped by 7 bases and J by 1 base; unmatched bases: 9. The CDR3 runs to 15 residues. From germline, CDR1 is MNHEY and CDR2 SVGAGI. The CDR3 protein is CASTPQGGFNYGYTF. The CDR3 region has the DNA TGTGCCAGCACTCCCCAGGGGGGCTTTAACTATGGCTACACCTTC.

J is TRBJ2-1 and V is TRBV29-1; TRBD1 agrees at 12 bases. The ends lost 7 bases at V and 1 base at J; junction bases unmatched: 5. CDR3 length equals 15 residues. Germline V CDR1 and CDR2: SQVTM, ANQGSEA. The CDR3 DNA sequence: TGCAGCGGAGGGGGACAGGGGGCGTCCTACAATGAGCAGTTCTTC. It specifies CSGGGQGASYNEQFF.

The chain employs TRBV5-4 and TRBJ2-3; D is perhaps TRBD2 (5 bases). CDR3 size: 15 residues. In germline, CDR1 is SGHNT, CDR2 YYREEE (reference sequence). V was trimmed by 1 base and J by 4 bases, leaving 13 bases between them. In DNA, the CDR3 is TGTGCCAGCAGCTTGAGGCCTAGCCCGGCAGATACGCAGTATTTT. Translating it yields CASSLRPSPADTQYF.

The CDR3: CASTGLGEKLFF. CDR3 DNA sequence: TGTGCCAGCACCGGTCTCGGTGAAAAACTGTTTTTT. This rearrangement joins TRBV2 to TRBJ1-4; no reliable D call. CDR1 and CDR2 (germline): SNHLY, FYNNEI. V was cut by 7 bases and J by 7 bases, with 10 bases left in between. CDR3 length: 12 amino acids.

This clone was seen just once. The chain recombines TRBV5-6 with TRBJ2-2; 13 positions match TRBD2. The CDR3 is 17 residues long. V was pared by 1 base and J by 5 bases, with 5 bases of the junction left unmatched. CDR1 is SGHDT and CDR2 is YYEEEE in the germline V gene. The CDR3 nucleotides are TGTGCCAGCAGCTTGACGACTAGCGGGAGGCCTACCGGGGAGCTGTTTTTT. This encodes CASSLTTSGRPTGELFF.

The chain joins TRBV4-2 to TRBJ2-1; 7 bases agree with TRBD1. This CDR3 has 16 amino acids. Germline lookup yields CDR1 LGHNA and CDR2 YNFKEQ. Unmatched junction bases numbered 5, after V lost 0 bases and J lost 3 bases. The CDR3 protein is CASSQEAQGFYNEQFF. The CDR3 coding sequence is TGTGCCAGCAGCCAAGAAGCACAGGGGTTCTACAATGAGCAGTTCTTC.

The rearrangement joins TRBV7-2 to TRBJ2-3; D gene unclear. In germline, CDR1 is SGHTA, CDR2 FQGNSA. With 1 base removed from V and 2 bases from J, the gap between germline ends came to 10 bases. The CDR3 has 15 amino acids. CDR3 bases: TGTGCCAGCAGCTTAGTCGCGGTCGACACAGATACGCAGTATTTT. Its protein is CASSLVAVDTDTQYF.

The count of this clone is one. The V call is TRBV27, the J call TRBJ2-7, with 8 bases that match TRBD1. CDR3 length: 15 amino acids. Trimming removed 4 bases from V and 1 base from J; junction bases left unmatched: 6. The germline V gene encodes CDR1 MNHEY and CDR2 SMNVEV (reference sequence). The DNA for the CDR3 is TGTGCCAGCAGTTCATTGCAGGGGGCTTCCTACGAGCAGTACGTC. Translation: CASSSLQGASYEQYV.